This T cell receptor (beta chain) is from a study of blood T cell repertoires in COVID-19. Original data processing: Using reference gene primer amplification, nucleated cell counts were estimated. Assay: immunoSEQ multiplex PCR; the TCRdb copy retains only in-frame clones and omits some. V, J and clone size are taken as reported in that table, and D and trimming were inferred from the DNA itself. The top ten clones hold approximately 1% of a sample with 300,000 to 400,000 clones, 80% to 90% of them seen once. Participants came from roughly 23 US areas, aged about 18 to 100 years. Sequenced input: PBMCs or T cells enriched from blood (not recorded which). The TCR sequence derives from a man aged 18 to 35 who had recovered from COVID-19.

As DNA, the CDR3 is TGTGCCAGCCACCTAGCGGGGGGCGTGAACACTGAAGCTTTCTTT. Protein: CASHLAGGVNTEAFF. The gene calls are TRBV7-2 and TRBJ1-1, with D tentatively TRBD1 (6 bases). This CDR3 comprises 15 residues. Germline V gives CDR1 SGHTA, CDR2 FQGNSA. V lost 8 bases and J lost 0, with 16 bases in between.